The clone carrying this TCR beta chain showed up just once. Its specificity is not known. Regarding treatment: 19 received Ad26.COV2.S at low or high dose, single or two shots; several received placebo; per-sample allocation not given. Day 63 after the first injection of vaccine or placebo was the sampling time. This specimen belongs to a study of Ad26.COV2.S vaccination and SARS-CoV-2 variants. Across the whole study: In the COV1001 trial, the donor was in the Ad26.COV2.S arm. Into the muscle, Ad26.COV2.S was dosed once or twice, 56 days apart. Findings of the study overall: Comparability of non-spike TCR breadth was observed across vaccine and placebo recipients. Estimates derived from TCR breadth and depth analyses may have underestimated total T cell responses.

Generated by immunoSEQ multiplex PCR, the TCRdb table keeps only in-frame clones and is missing some. The sample consists of about 480,000 clones, roughly 89% of them appearing once. The CDR3 is 16 amino acids. Germline CDR1 LGHDT, CDR2 YNNKEL (reference sequence). Trimming left V 4 bases short and J 6 bases short, with 22 bases between. The clonotype was recovered from a person aged 18-60 years who received the Ad26.COV2.S COVID-19 vaccine or a placebo. Sequenced here: peripheral blood, sampled in a trial of Ad26.COV2.S vaccine versus placebo. V usage is TRBV3-1 (or the pseudogene TRBV3-2) and J usage is TRBJ2-7; a weak D match, TRBD2 (6 bases). The CDR3 region is CASSPILSGPRGEQYF. DNA for the CDR3: TGTGCCAGCAGCCCGATTCTTAGCGGCCCAAGGGGCGAGCAGTACTTC.